A selection of T cell receptor beta chains follows, all from one sample in a study of technical replicates of blood from several donors. Repertoires were generated with immunoSEQ multiplex PCR, while TCRdb's copy carries only in-frame clones and drops some. The sample has under 80,000 clones; roughly 86% are singletons. Sample: PBMCs. The receptors were sampled from a human donor in good health. Some clones in this sample may be carry-over from other donors' samples. Both conserved end residues are part of each CDR3. Each record gives: V gene, clone size, D gene, J gene, CDR3 DNA, CDR3 protein. D genes are given only for firm matches. The listing skips clone size in some rows; elsewhere it reads once, few, many or a size class.

TRBV5-4	.	TRBD1	TRBJ2-1	TGTGCCAGCAGCTTGGGGACAGGGTATGAGCAGTTCTTC	CASSLGTGYEQFF
TRBV6-1	once	.	TRBJ2-7	TGTGCCAGCAGTGAACAGGTGCGGGGCGAGCAGTACTTC	CASSEQVRGEQYF
TRBV19	.	.	TRBJ2-5	TGTGCCAGTAGTATTTTGGGGAGACAAGAGACCCAGTACTTC	CASSILGRQETQYF
TRBV12-5	.	.	TRBJ2-5	TGTGCTAGTGGTTTGTCGGGTAAAGAGACCCAGTACTTC	CASGLSGKETQYF
TRBV5-1	.	TRBD1	TRBJ2-1	TGCGCCAGCAGCTCGGGACAGCAGAATTACAATGAGCAGTTCTTC	CASSSGQQNYNEQFF
TRBV7-3	.	.	TRBJ2-6	TGTGCCAGCAGCTTCTCCGGACAATCTGGGGCCAACGTCCTGACTTTC	CASSFSGQSGANVLTF
TRBV6-5	.	TRBD2	TRBJ2-7	TGTGCCAGCAGTTACAGACTAGCGGGGGCCTACTACGAGCAGTACTTC	CASSYRLAGAYYEQYF
TRBV9	.	TRBD1	TRBJ2-5	TGTGCCAGCAGCTTCGAGGGCCAGGGGGTTCAGACCCAGTACTTC	CASSFEGQGVQTQYF
TRBV6-6	.	.	TRBJ1-4	TGTGCCAGCAGTTCTATAAGATATGGGGGGGATGAAAAACTGTTTTTT	CASSSIRYGGDEKLFF
TRBV5-1	few	.	TRBJ2-3	TGCGCCAGCAGCCTAGGACAGCTGAGGGCAGATACGCAGTATTTT	CASSLGQLRADTQYF
TRBV11-2	.	.	TRBJ1-3	TGTGCCAGCAGCTTAGATCGCGGTGACACCATATATTTT	CASSLDRGDTIYF
TRBV6-6	.	TRBD2	TRBJ2-1	TGTGCCAGCAGGGGGAGCGGGAGGGCCGGGGATGAGCAGTTCTTC	CASRGSGRAGDEQFF
TRBV5-6	.	.	TRBJ2-3	TGTGCCAGCAGCTTGGGAACAGGATTCACAGATACGCAGTATTTT	CASSLGTGFTDTQYF
TRBV7-2	.	TRBD1	TRBJ2-2	TGTGCCAGCAGCTTAGCCCAGGGGGCGAACACCGGGGAGCTGTTTTTT	CASSLAQGANTGELFF
TRBV5-4	.	TRBD1	TRBJ1-1	TGTGCCAGCAGCACACAGGGGGACACTGAAGCTTTCTTT	CASSTQGDTEAFF
TRBV5-1	.	.	TRBJ2-1	TGCGCCAGCAGCTTGGGACAGAATGAGCAGTTCTTC	CASSLGQNEQFF
TRBV7-9	once	.	TRBJ1-2	TGTGCCAGCAGCCCAGGGAAAACTAACTATGGCTACACCTTC	CASSPGKTNYGYTF
TRBV25-1	.	.	TRBJ2-3	TGTGCCAGCAGTGAATGGGGAAGGGGGTTTGATACGCAGTATTTT	CASSEWGRGFDTQYF
TRBV2	once	TRBD1	TRBJ1-2	TGTGCCAGCAGGACCTCCACAGGGGTTGGCTACACCTTC	CASRTSTGVGYTF
TRBV7-8	.	.	TRBJ1-5	TGTGCCAGCAGCTTAACCGCGGATCAGCCCCAGCATTTT	CASSLTADQPQHF
TRBV6-5	few	.	TRBJ2-2	TGTGCCAGCAGTCAGGCGCACGGGGAGCTGTTTTTT	CASSQAHGELFF
TRBV7-9	.	.	TRBJ2-2	TGTGCCAGCATGCCGGGGGAACTATCAACCGGGGAGCTGTTTTTT	CASMPGELSTGELFF
TRBV5-1	.	TRBD1	TRBJ2-1	TGCGCCAGCAAGCCGGGACAGGGGGCATGGAATGAGCAGTTCTTC	CASKPGQGAWNEQFF
TRBV4-3	.	.	TRBJ1-5	TGCGCCAGCAGCCTGACAGGTAGCAATCAGCCCCAGCATTTT	CASSLTGSNQPQHF